Sequencing of this T cell receptor (beta chain) was carried out in a study of identical twins (dated by TCRdb to 2015 to 2016). The study in broad terms: The study deep-sequenced TCR alpha and beta repertoires from monozygotic twins, unrelated adults of various ages and cord blood to test whether fetal clonotypes persist. To rule out contamination, the twin experiments were replicated at different times with different library preparation protocols.

With respect to this clonotype: What this receptor recognizes is not known. Within one base of it there is no much larger clone, and no base qualities were kept.

The cysteine opens and the phenylalanine closes a CDR3 of 13 amino acids. Kept here is only the CDR3 DNA, which spans 39 bases and is read in frame from base 1. V lost 5 bases and J lost 4 bases; the stretch between them is 11 bases long. What the work shows at the level of the full study, not this receptor alone: Conclusions relied on cross-sectional statistical analysis, since the same donors could not be followed over many years. Excess twin sharing in beta out-of-frame sequences was weaker because fewer shared sequences lowered the signal-to-noise ratio. Zero-insertion analyses could be partly confounded by invariant T cells such as MAIT and iNKT, though diverse VJ usage argued against such confounding for most clonotypes. Fewer insertions were carried by abundant cord blood beta clonotypes; a weaker similar trend was observed in young adult naive repertoires, while no such trend was observed in memory repertoires. Out-of-frame TCR alpha sequences shared between twins showed an excess of low generation-probability sequences compared with coincidental sharing between unrelated individuals. Recombination models systematically underestimated out-of-frame TCR alpha sharing in monozygotic twins but agreed with sharing between unrelated individuals.

Receptor amplification or capture employed 5' RACE. Sequencing was performed on an Illumina HiSeq 2000. Template switching introduced a universal primer binding site; the final cDNA contained a unique molecular identifier, enabling accurate counting of TCR cDNA molecules. Specific primers in the conserved constant-segment region were used to synthesize first-strand cDNA for the TCR alpha and beta chains. To control for contamination, every cDNA library carried two barcodes: a SMART-Mk sample barcode plus Illumina barcodes. Two successive PCR steps introduced TruSeq adapter sequences along with Illumina sample barcodes. Sequencing of the TCR alpha and beta cDNA libraries was done on the Illumina HiSeq platform using custom primers. Per the authors' processing: Raw reads were processed with MiGEC to extract unique molecular identifiers, and MiXCR was used to determine CDR3 positions. Recombination models were inferred per individual with the repgenHMM and IGoR tools using an EM algorithm. Shared clonotypes were analyzed with the tcR package in R, and sharing was normalized by the product of cloneset sizes. Out-of-frame nonproductive sequences were analyzed to study raw recombination free of thymic and clonal selection effects. In TCRdb, the public reads were trimmed at Q25 with fastp and aligned with MiXCR, with productive beta chains retained. For every CDR3 protein sequence, its rows merge into one entry that carries the most common genes and DNA. TCRdb, rather than the study authors, made the V and J calls. The sample profile shows around 690,000 distinct CDR3 sequences; around 20% of them were found once. The leading ten clones occupy around 4.4% of the sample.

All donors were healthy Caucasians. The twin cohort comprised three pairs of female monozygotic twins, all aged roughly 18 to 30 years. RNA for TCR libraries was isolated from peripheral blood mononuclear cells. The sample also formed part of further work on T cells expressing NK-cell markers. The second source states: Three sorted T-cell subsets (CD3+CD56+NKG2C+, CD3+CD56+NKG2C- and CD3+CD56-NKG2C+) from several donors had their TCR beta-chain repertoires profiled. Of the eight sequenced donors, seven were found to be HCMV-seropositive and one was found to be HCMV-seronegative. To restrict sorting to alphabetaTCR-expressing T cells, an anti-gammadeltaTCR antibody was added in several experiments. In six donors, the dominant CD3+CD56+NKG2C+ clonotypes ranked among the top 10 CD8+ clonotypes, making up roughly 1.0-7.0% of CD8+ T cells. Those dominant clonotypes were again the most abundant among CD3+CD56-NKG2C+ cells in a handful of donors, at about 28.3-60.1%. Whether the expanded NKG2C-expressing T cell clones were specific for HCMV antigens was left unclear. All eight donors whose samples were sequenced were randomly selected healthy volunteers, three of them men and five women. A commercial ELISA kit detecting HCMV-specific IgG in serum was used to determine HCMV serostatus. For five to seven donors, unsorted PBMC were also used to sequence bulk peripheral blood T-cell repertoires. MIGEC was used to demultiplex reads and group reads by UMI, and MiTCR was used to assemble and quantify clonotypes. To exclude erroneous sequences, any TCR cDNA sequence not supported by at least two reads was discarded. The tcR package was used for downstream repertoire analysis, and clonotypes were matched across fractions by CDR3 nucleotide sequence plus V segment. VDJmatch was used to annotate antigen specificity against VDJdb, with one amino acid substitution allowed in CDR3.

Source material: PBMCs. The chain was built from TRBV12-3 or TRBV12-4 and TRBJ1-1; the D gene identity is not certain. This clonotype was sampled from a woman under 30 in good health. This receptor has the CDR3 CASSGKVGTEAFF. At the DNA level, the sequence is TGTGCCAGCAGTGGCAAGGTGGGCACTGAAGCTTTCTTT.